This T cell receptor beta chain was sequenced for a study of beta chain features in type 1 diabetes. General study results and limits: TCRB CDR3 length was moderately but significantly reduced in all four CD4+ subsets of Type 1 diabetes patients. Compared with healthy donors, patients appeared to share more similar naive, central memory and regulatory TCRB repertoires.

Via CD45RO/CCR7/CD25/CD127/CD95/CD27, cells of the CD4+ naive, central memory, regulatory and stem cell-like memory subsets were sorted. Sorted populations were all over 95% pure. The CDR3 runs to 14 residues. Germline assignment: CDR1 MGHDK and CDR2 SYGVNS. Trimming removed 1 base from V and 4 bases from J, with 10 bases in between. Of note for this clone: What it binds is not known.

Investigators reverse transcribed all isolated RNA, so they sequenced expressed TCRB transcripts. Naive, central memory and regulatory T cell samples averaged about 3.5 million reads. The method was immunoSEQ multiplex PCR; TCRdb's version includes in-frame clones alone and lacks a portion of them. The profile covers 550,000 to 850,000 clones, with about an eighth appearing a single time and approximately 0.022% taken by the ten largest. Sequenced sample: naive CD4+ T cells from blood. The receptor was derived from a man younger than 35 with type 1 diabetes. The chain is built from TRBV25-1 and TRBJ1-2; unclear D gene. CDR3 coding DNA: TGTGCCAGCAGTGAATCGTGGGGTACCTATGGCTACACCTTC. This translates into CASSESWGTYGYTF.